One and the same sample provided the 12 T cell receptor beta chains below, sequenced in a study of T cells after yellow fever vaccination (dated by TCRdb to the late 2010s). Libraries were made using 5' RACE. The reads were generated on an Illumina HiSeq 2500. TCRdb reran the public reads through fastp at Q25 and MiXCR, keeping productive beta chains. Rows merge per CDR3 protein into single entries with the most common DNA and genes. The sample includes around 350,000 distinct CDR3 sequences, with 11% observed a single time. The ten largest clones take up around 20% of the sample. The sample's treatment or condition, from its label and the paper: live attenuated yellow fever vaccine strain. The sample consisted of PBMCs, taken on the day of the first yellow fever vaccination. These TCRs come from a man between 18 and 29 years old who received the YFV17D yellow fever vaccine.

This clonotype turned up a few times. V is TRBV27 and J is TRBJ1-4; D may be TRBD1 (5 bases). CDR1 is MNHEY and CDR2 is SMNVEV in the germline V gene (reference sequence). The CDR3 runs to 17 residues. Trimming stripped 5 bases from V and 5 bases from J, with 21 bases between. This CDR3 reads CASSPYIPSGVNEKLFF. CDR3 DNA: TGTGCCAGCAGTCCCTATATACCTTCGGGGGTAAATGAAAAACTGTTTTTT.

This clonotype was picked up a small number of times. CDR3 region: CASGDRGRYTEAFF. CDR3 in DNA: TGTGCCAGCGGGGACAGGGGTAGGTACACTGAAGCTTTCTTT. This chain joins TRBV27 and TRBJ1-1, with 10 bases fitting TRBD1. The germline gives CDR1 MNHEY, CDR2 SMNVEV (reference sequence). This CDR3 comprises 14 residues. J was trimmed by 3 bases and V by 8 bases; bases with no gene match: 6.

This clonotype was detected only a few times. This sequence joins TRBV6-2 or TRBV6-3 and TRBJ2-7; D might be TRBD1 (6 bases). The germline CDR1 and CDR2 sequences are MNHEY and SVGEGT. This CDR3 has 14 amino acids. Deletions cut 2 bases from V and 5 bases from J, with 13 bases between. This chain's CDR3 is CASSYLLGQNEQYV. The CDR3 bases are TGTGCCAGCAGTTACCTTCTCGGACAGAACGAGCAGTACGTC.

This clonotype was observed a few times. At one boundary the junction diverges from the germline segment, which might be a read error. The V and J genes are TRBV7-9 and TRBJ1-1, with D uncertain. From germline, CDR1 is SEHNR and CDR2 FQNEAQ (reference sequence). This CDR3 spans 13 amino acids. This CDR3 reads CAGRPAMNTEAFF. CDR3 nucleotides: TGTGCCGGCAGGCCAGCCATGAACACTGAAGCTTTCTTT.

The chain employs TRBV5-1 and TRBJ2-2; no definite D call. This CDR3 is built from 13 residues. The germline gives CDR1 SGHRS, CDR2 YFSETQ. Trimming pared 4 bases from V and 8 bases from J, leaving 12 bases between. The CDR3 DNA is TGCGCCAGCAGCCCCCGCGACGGAGGGGAGCTGTTTTTT. Its translation is CASSPRDGGELFF.

In its sample, this clonotype was seen a few times. The chain couples TRBV6-1 to TRBJ1-4, with D hard to call. The V end lost 6 bases, the J end lost 6 bases, and 11 bases lay between the germline ends. The CDR3 runs to 13 residues. Germline CDR1 MNHNS, CDR2 SASEGT. CDR3 sequence reads: CASSRRVDEKLFF. The CDR3 DNA is TGTGCCAGCAGCCGTAGAGTTGATGAAAAACTGTTTTTT.

This chain uses TRBV6-1 with TRBJ2-5, with D hard to call. Trimming stripped 5 bases from V and 5 bases from J, with 15 bases between. The CDR3 is 14 amino acids. Germline V gives CDR1 MNHNS, CDR2 SASEGT. CDR3 protein: CASSQRVLRETQYF. CDR3 in DNA: TGTGCCAGCAGTCAGCGTGTACTTAGGGAGACCCAGTACTTC.

This clonotype was observed a handful of times. The V and J genes are TRBV29-1 and TRBJ1-5; weak D call: TRBD1 (6 bases). The CDR3 is 13 amino acids. Trimming cost V 4 bases and J 7 bases, with 14 bases left between them. Germline assignment: CDR1 SQVTM and CDR2 ANQGSEA. CDR3 in DNA: TGCAGCGTTGGGGACACCCCGACGCAGCCCCAGCATTTT. Its protein is CSVGDTPTQPQHF.

The CDR3 here is CASRNPSAGMFQPQHF. The CDR3 DNA sequence: TGTGCCAGCAGAAACCCGTCGGCAGGGATGTTTCAGCCCCAGCATTTT. The chain joins TRBV6-2 or TRBV6-3 to TRBJ1-5, with TRBD1 as a possible D gene (5 bases). Trimming left V 6 bases short and J 6 bases short, with 21 bases between. CDR3 length equals 16 residues. Per the germline V gene, CDR1 is MNHEY and CDR2 is SVGEGT.

This sequence joins TRBV28 and TRBJ1-2; no clear D gene. The germline V gene has CDR1 MDHEN and CDR2 SYDVKM. The CDR3 has 11 amino acids. V dropped 3 bases and J dropped 7 bases, with 6 bases sitting between them. The CDR3 nucleotides are TGTGCCAGCAGTTTCCCGCTTGGCTACACCTTC. Amino acid sequence: CASSFPLGYTF.

J is TRBJ2-5 and V is TRBV6-2 or TRBV6-3; D may be TRBD1 (6 bases). The length of the CDR3 is 15 residues. Trimming stripped 0 bases from V and 0 bases from J, with 8 bases between. Per germline, CDR1 MNHEY and CDR2 SVGEGT. CDR3 coding DNA: TGTGCCAGCAGTTACTCGAGGGGGTACCAAGAGACCCAGTACTTC. Encoded protein: CASSYSRGYQETQYF.

In this sample, this clonotype turned up a few times. The J gene is TRBJ2-1, the V gene TRBV15; possible D gene TRBD2, 5 bases. Trimming cost V 0 bases and J 8 bases, with 11 bases left between them. CDR1 LNHNV and CDR2 YYDKDF come from the germline V gene (reference sequence). The CDR3 length is 14 residues. This CDR3 is CATSRDEGGDEQFF. CDR3 DNA: TGTGCCACCAGCAGAGACGAGGGCGGAGATGAGCAGTTCTTC.